The 29 T cell receptor beta chains listed next were all sequenced from one sample in a study of blood T cell repertoires in COVID-19. Only in-frame clones appear in the TCRdb table, and some are missing; sequencing was by immunoSEQ multiplex PCR. This table holds 95,000 to 110,000 clones, 70% to 90% found once. The sequenced sample was peripheral blood. Receptors were obtained from a man aged 50-60 years in a cohort sampled during active COVID-19.

This rearrangement joins TRBV11-3 to TRBJ2-7; weak D call: TRBD1 (6 bases). CDR3 length: 16 amino acids. The germline V and J ends were trimmed by 4 bases and 2 bases, with 18 bases remaining between them. Per the germline V gene, CDR1 is SGHNT and CDR2 is YENEEA. The CDR3 spells CASSSRGQLLPYEQYF. In DNA form, the CDR3 reads TGTGCCAGCAGCTCGCGCGGACAGCTTCTACCCTACGAGCAGTACTTC. Combining the CDR3 with reference TRBV11-3 and TRBJ2-7 gives the whole variable domain EAGVVQSPRYKIIEKKQPVAFWCNPISGHNTLYWYLQNLGQGPELLIRYENEEAVDDSQLPKDRFSAERLKGVDSTLKIQPAELGDSAVYLCASSSRGQLLPYEQYFGPGTRLTVT.

This clone has more than one count but fewer than ten. The V gene is TRBV7-9, the J gene TRBJ1-5; D gene unclear. Germline V gene lookup returns CDR1 SEHNR and CDR2 FQNEAQ (reference sequence). There are 15 residues in the CDR3. Trimming removed 1 base at V and 3 bases at J, with 10 bases between. Here the CDR3 reads CASSLDGSYNQPQHF. DNA of the CDR3: TGTGCCAGCAGCTTAGACGGTTCGTACAATCAGCCCCAGCATTTT. The full variable domain, with the rest looked up from reference TRBV7-9 and TRBJ1-5, is DTGVSQNPRHKITKRGQNVTFRCDPISEHNRLYWYRQTLGQGPEFLTYFQNEAQLEKSRLLSDRFSAERPKGSFSTLEIQRTEQGDSAMYLCASSLDGSYNQPQHFGDGTRLSIL.

V usage is TRBV7-6 and J usage is TRBJ1-5, with 8 positions matching TRBD1. Germline values: CDR1 SGHVS, CDR2 FNYEAQ. The junction had 8 bases not matched to a gene; V was cut back by 5 bases and J by 8 bases. CDR3 size: 14 residues. The CDR3 DNA sequence: TGTGCCAGCAGCCAGGGGGCGCGGGTTGAGCCCCAGCATTTT. It specifies CASSQGARVEPQHF.

The chain couples TRBV21-1 to TRBJ2-7; no check of the table's D call, TRBD2, against the DNA was made. TRBV21-1 is a documented pseudogene. This CDR3 is 15 amino acids long. The CDR3 reads CASRCPSGASYEQYV. The CDR3 nucleotides are TGTGCCAGCCGGTGCCCCAGCGGGGCTTCCTACGAGCAGTACGTC.

The chain couples TRBV3-1 (or the pseudogene TRBV3-2) to TRBJ1-2; 7 bases line up with TRBD1. Germline CDR1 and CDR2: LGHDT and YNNKEL (reference sequence). This CDR3 has 15 residues. Trimming at V came to 2 bases and at J to 4 bases, leaving 7 bases not matched to a gene. The CDR3 bases are TGTGCCAGCAGCCAAAACAGGGGAGGCGCCTATGGCTACACCTTC. This sequence encodes CASSQNRGGAYGYTF.

J is TRBJ2-4 and V is TRBV6-5; tentative D call: TRBD2 (6 bases). V dropped 6 bases and J dropped 2 bases, with 11 bases sitting between them. The CDR3 length is 14 residues. Germline assignment: CDR1 MNHEY and CDR2 SVGAGI. The DNA for the CDR3 is TGTGCCAGCAGCCCGGAGGGTTCCAAAAACATTCAGTACTTC. This encodes CASSPEGSKNIQYF.

This clone has only a few counts. This chain links TRBV7-8 with TRBJ1-4; D is unclear. The CDR3 consists of 14 residues. CDR1 SGHVS and CDR2 FQNEAQ come from the germline V gene. Trimming pared 1 base from V and 5 bases from J, leaving 8 bases between. The CDR3 loop reads CASSLGRRNEKLFF. CDR3 nucleotide sequence: TGTGCCAGCAGCTTAGGACGGAGGAATGAAAAACTGTTTTTT.

The gene calls are TRBV6-5 and TRBJ1-5; D is unclear. The V and J ends lost 4 bases and 3 bases respectively, with 7 bases between them. The CDR3 totals 13 residues. Germline values: CDR1 MNHEY, CDR2 SVGAGI. The CDR3 nucleotides are TGTGCCAGCAGTTCAGGATACAATCAGCCCCAGCATTTT. Protein sequence: CASSSGYNQPQHF.

The chain joins TRBV6-2 or TRBV6-3 to TRBJ1-2; 7 nucleotides line up with TRBD1. The CDR3 loop spans 16 amino acids. V lost 6 bases to trimming and J lost 4 bases; unmatched junction nucleotides: 14. CDR1 is MNHEY, CDR2 SVGEGT, per germline. CDR3 region: CASSGPGQPFSYGYTF. CDR3 in DNA: TGTGCCAGCAGCGGACCGGGACAGCCTTTTTCCTATGGCTACACCTTC.

V is TRBV2 and J is TRBJ2-3; 8 bases map to TRBD1. Germline CDR1 is SNHLY and CDR2 is FYNNEI. Trimming removed 0 bases from V and 3 bases from J; junction bases left unmatched: 5. The CDR3 is 16 amino acids. CDR3 residues: CASSEADRVKTDTQYF. The CDR3, as DNA: TGTGCCAGCAGTGAAGCGGACAGGGTGAAGACAGATACGCAGTATTTT. Full variable domain (outside the CDR3, taken from reference TRBV2 and TRBJ2-3): EPEVTQTPSHQVTQMGQEVILRCVPISNHLYFYWYRQILGQKVEFLVSFYNNEISEKSEIFDDQFSVERPDGSNFTLKIRSTKLEDSAMYFCASSEADRVKTDTQYFGPGTRLTVL.

In this sample, this clone turned up a few times. The CDR3 sequence: CATSATTGNTGELFF. The CDR3 DNA reads TGTGCCACCAGTGCCACGACAGGGAACACCGGGGAGCTGTTTTTT. The rearrangement joins TRBV24-1 to TRBJ2-2, with a possible D match to TRBD1 (6 bases). CDR1 is KGHDR, CDR2 SFDVKD, per germline. This CDR3 region has 15 residues. Trimming removed 5 bases from V and 1 base from J, with 10 bases in between.

The chain links TRBV9 to TRBJ2-1, with TRBD2 matching 8 bases. CDR1 is SGDLS, CDR2 YYNGEE, per germline. The CDR3 sequence is 17 residues long. After removal of 4 bases from V and 0 bases from J, the junction contained 9 bases not matched to a gene. In DNA, the CDR3 is TGTGCCAGCAGCCCCCCGAGCGGGGGTAGCTCCTACAATGAGCAGTTCTTC. Residues: CASSPPSGGSSYNEQFF.

The rearrangement links TRBV6-5 to TRBJ1-6, with a tentative D call TRBD1 (6 bases). Germline V gene sequence: CDR1 MNHEY, CDR2 SVGAGI. This CDR3 spans 16 amino acids. V was trimmed by 2 bases and J by 6 bases, leaving 14 bases between them. The CDR3 loop is CASSYRTASTNSPLHF. The DNA for the CDR3 is TGTGCCAGCAGTTACCGGACAGCCTCAACTAATTCACCCCTCCACTTT.

This chain connects TRBV6-6 to TRBJ1-1, with D possibly TRBD1 on 6 matching bases. From germline, CDR1 is MNHNY and CDR2 SVGAGI (reference sequence). The CDR3 is 15 amino acids. V was pared by 2 bases and J by 4 bases, with 14 bases between. CDR3: CASSYPGGGFTEAFF. CDR3 nucleotides: TGTGCCAGCAGTTACCCCGGTGGGGGCTTCACTGAAGCTTTCTTT.

CDR3 DNA sequence: TGCGCCAGCAGCGAGGCTGACGAGCAGTACTTC. Translated: CASSEADEQYF. The chain joins TRBV5-1 to TRBJ2-7; D unresolved. The length of the CDR3 is 11 residues. V gave up 4 bases and J gave up 5 bases, with 7 bases separating them. CDR1 and CDR2 from the germline V gene are SGHRS and YFSETQ.

This chain connects TRBV24-1 to TRBJ1-5; 7 nucleotides match TRBD1. The J segment lost 6 bases and the V segment lost 7 bases, leaving 14 bases of the junction unmatched. The CDR3 consists of 16 residues. Germline loops: CDR1 KGHDR, CDR2 SFDVKD. The CDR3 spells CATRAQGSSSCQPQHF. The DNA of the CDR3 is TGTGCCACCAGGGCACAGGGGAGCTCGTCCTGTCAGCCCCAGCATTTT.

The sample holds one count of this clone. The chain joins TRBV19 to TRBJ1-2, with 9 bases aligning to TRBD1. The CDR3 runs 15 residues. Germline loops: CDR1 LNHDA, CDR2 SQIVND (reference sequence). Trimming cost V 6 bases and J 7 bases; bases outside gene matches: 12. CDR3: CASRRGEQGAGGYTF. DNA for the CDR3: TGTGCCAGTAGGCGAGGAGAACAGGGGGCTGGTGGCTACACCTTC. The entire variable domain, with the rest obtained from reference TRBV19 and TRBJ1-2, is as follows: DGGITQSPKYLFRKEGQNVTLSCEQNLNHDAMYWYRQDPGQGLRLIYYSQIVNDFQKGDIAEGYSVSREKKESFPLTVTSAQKNPTAFYLCASRRGEQGAGGYTFGSGTRLTVV.

About this clone: Germline and junction disagree at one end, which may indicate a read error. The J gene is TRBJ2-1, the V gene TRBV7-7; TRBD2 agrees at 11 bases. The CDR3 covers 17 residues. Germline CDR1 reads SSHAT; CDR2 reads FNYEAQ (reference sequence). As DNA, the CDR3 is TGTGCTAGCAGCTTAGCGTGGCTAGCGGGGGGTTACAATGAGCAGTTCTTC. Translating it yields CASSLAWLAGGYNEQFF.

The V and J genes are TRBV7-6 and TRBJ2-3, with a tentative D call TRBD2 (6 bases). From germline, CDR1 is SGHVS and CDR2 FNYEAQ. The CDR3 runs to 15 residues. Trimming stripped 4 bases from V and 1 base from J, with 12 bases between. CDR3 in amino acids: CASSSRLDGTDTQYF. The CDR3 nucleotides are TGTGCCAGCAGCTCCAGACTAGACGGCACAGATACGCAGTATTTT.

The chain uses TRBV4-3 and TRBJ2-5; 9 bases line up with TRBD2. The CDR3 is 16 residues long. The V gene end was trimmed by 1 base and the J gene end by 11 bases; junction bases not matched to a gene: 14. The germline V gene encodes CDR1 LGHNA and CDR2 YSLEER. CDR3 loop: CASSQVQAGGGSVQYF. The DNA for the CDR3 is TGCGCCAGCAGCCAAGTCCAGGCGGGGGGGGGTAGCGTACAGTACTTC.

The chain carries TRBV7-9 and TRBJ2-7, with D tentatively TRBD1 (5 bases). V lost 3 bases and J lost 7, with 16 bases in between. Per germline, CDR1 SEHNR and CDR2 FQNEAQ (reference sequence). CDR3 length: 14 residues. CDR3 nucleotide sequence: TGTGCCAGCAGCTTTTCCCAGGGCACTCTGGAGCAGTACTTC. Amino acid sequence: CASSFSQGTLEQYF.

This rearrangement joins TRBV19 to TRBJ1-2; 10 bases are a match to TRBD1. J gave up 4 bases and V 5 bases, and 7 bases lay outside the gene matches. This CDR3 is built from 15 residues. Germline V gene lookup returns CDR1 LNHDA and CDR2 SQIVND (reference sequence). The CDR3 DNA reads TGTGCCAGTAGTCCCCCGGGGACAGGGGCCTATGGCTACACCTTC. It yields the protein CASSPPGTGAYGYTF.

The genes are TRBV4-1 and TRBJ2-5; 9 bases are shared with TRBD2. Germline loops: CDR1 MGHRA, CDR2 YSYEKL. Losses at the gene ends were 5 bases for V and 3 bases for J; bases not matched to a gene: 4. CDR3 size: 14 residues. CDR3 nucleotide sequence: TGCGCCAGCAGCGGCGGGGGGGCTAAAGAGACCCAGTACTTC. Its protein product is CASSGGGAKETQYF.

This chain uses TRBV6-5 with TRBJ1-2, with TRBD1 matching over 7 bases. Germline CDR1 MNHEY, CDR2 SVGAGI. V lost 2 bases to trimming and J lost 5 bases; unmatched junction nucleotides: 5. CDR3 length equals 14 residues. The DNA for the CDR3 is TGTGCCAGCAGTTACAGGGGGCGCAATTATGGCTACACCTTC. It specifies CASSYRGRNYGYTF.

V and J are TRBV5-1 and TRBJ2-3, with 15 bases matching TRBD2. The CDR3 has 17 residues. Germline V gene data show CDR1 as SGHRS and CDR2 as YFSETQ. Trimming cost V 0 bases and J 6 bases; bases outside gene matches: 5. This CDR3 is CASSLAGTSGGLDTQYF. CDR3 DNA sequence: TGCGCCAGCAGCTTGGCGGGGACTAGCGGGGGGCTCGATACGCAGTATTTT.

V gene TRBV28 combines with J gene TRBJ1-6; no clear D gene. V lost 5 bases to trimming and J lost 9 bases, with 14 bases between them. The germline gives CDR1 MDHEN, CDR2 SYDVKM. The length of the CDR3 is 14 residues. The CDR3 DNA reads as TGTGCCAGCAGTGCGAGAGGTAAAGGTTCACCCCTCCACTTT. Its translation is CASSARGKGSPLHF.

The V gene is TRBV24-1, the J gene TRBJ2-1; possibly TRBD2 for D (7 bases). V was pared by 5 bases and J by 8 bases, with 15 bases between. Germline V gene lookup returns CDR1 KGHDR and CDR2 SFDVKD. CDR3 length: 14 residues. The CDR3 nucleotides read TGTGCCACCAGTGCCCTGGGGGGGGCGGATGAGCAGTTCTTC. Its protein product is CATSALGGADEQFF.

This clone was found once. The chain employs TRBV6-5 and TRBJ1-6, with no clear D. V was clipped by 7 bases and J by 7 bases, with 11 bases between them. This CDR3 region has 13 residues. The germline V gene encodes CDR1 MNHEY and CDR2 SVGAGI. CDR3 nucleotide sequence: TGTGCCAGCACTGGGAGGGAGAATTCACCCCTCCACTTT. Protein sequence: CASTGRENSPLHF.

On this clone itself: A junction boundary mismatches the germline segment, possibly from a read error. This chain uses TRBV7-2 with TRBJ2-7, with 9 bases fitting TRBD2. This CDR3 region has 14 residues. Germline values: CDR1 SGHTA, CDR2 FQGNSA. This CDR3 is CASSLAGSSYEQYF. DNA of the CDR3: TGTGCCAGCAGCCTAGCGGGGAGCTCCTACGAGCAGTACTTC.